The clone carrying this T cell receptor beta chain occurred once. The data were taken from a study of blood T cell repertoires in COVID-19. Study background: The United States, Italy and Spain supplied acute and convalescent COVID-19 samples. The cDNA or gDNA used as material had been derived from T cells, B-cell-depleted T cells, or PBMCs.

In the source study's methods: Amplified reference gene primers provided the basis for estimating nucleated cell counts. Method: immunoSEQ multiplex PCR; TCRdb's copy keeps in-frame clones and lacks some. Clone size and V and J calls were adopted from that table, with D and trimming inferred from the DNA. The table lists some 150,000 clones, 81% of them singletons. Trimming took 5 bases from V and 6 from J; bases not matched to a gene: 8. Per the germline V gene, CDR1 is SEHNR and CDR2 is FQNEAQ (reference sequence). The CDR3 is 14 amino acids. The clonotype comes from a woman aged 60-75 years with active or convalescent COVID-19. The specimen sequenced was peripheral blood. The genes are TRBV7-9 and TRBJ2-3; 7 bases agree with TRBD1. CDR3 nucleotides: TGTGCCAGCAGCCCGTCGGACAGGTCGGATACGCAGTATTTT. The encoded protein is CASSPSDRSDTQYF.